This T cell receptor (beta chain) was documented in a study of CD8 T cells in Susac syndrome. Random hexamers were used to reverse transcribe the RNA input (about 0.5 to 1 ug). Each CDR3 protein is one row after TCRdb ran MiXCR on the immunoSEQ multiplex PCR reads. The table shows under 85,000 distinct CDR3 sequences, with about 93% occurring only once. Germline CDR1 and CDR2: MNHNS and SASEGT. V was clipped by 7 bases and J by 4 bases; unmatched bases: 14. This CDR3 has 16 residues. This clonotype has more than one count but fewer than ten. Sequencing was performed on CD8+ T cells from PBMCs. The receptor was derived from a human donor with Susac syndrome. The genes are TRBV6-1 and TRBJ2-5; 8 positions agree with TRBD2. CDR3 region: CASTQPGLEGGETQYF. The DNA of the CDR3 is TGTGCCAGCACCCAACCGGGACTAGAGGGTGGAGAGACCCAGTACTTC.